This T cell receptor (beta chain) originates from a study of cytomegalovirus exposure and HLA in healthy donors. The CDR3 contains 16 residues. Germline assignment: CDR1 MNHEY and CDR2 SVGAGI. V lost 4 bases and J lost 2; bases outside the gene matches: 4. Vbeta (60) and Jbeta (13) primers were used in the PCR. Sequencing used immunoSEQ multiplex PCR; TCRdb keeps in-frame clones, though not all of them. The sample comprises about 180,000 clones, roughly 78% of which are singletons, and under 0.9% rests with the top ten. Comment on this clone: Its matching antigen is unknown.

The study's findings and limits: Among TCR beta chains, those listed as cytomegalovirus-associated numbered more than 150. Reports described diagnosis of cytomegalovirus status by the classifier as highly specific and sensitive.

The sample consisted of PBMCs. The J gene is TRBJ2-3, the V gene TRBV6-5; 12 bases fit TRBD2. The TCR was taken from a woman aged 40 to 55 in good health and CMV-seronegative. The CDR3: CASSSSGGANTDTQYF. The DNA of the CDR3 is TGTGCCAGCAGTTCTAGCGGGGGGGCCAACACAGATACGCAGTATTTT.